Listed below are T cell receptor beta chains from one sample, sequenced in a study of T cell responses to AZD1222 COVID-19 vaccine. TCRdb's table, derived via immunoSEQ multiplex PCR, lists solely in-frame clones and lacks some. The profile shows 150,000 or so clones, around 87% of them singletons. Sequences were derived from peripheral blood, sampled 28 days after the second AZD1222 dose. All receptors come from an adult who received the AZD1222 COVID-19 vaccine. CDR3s include the opening cysteine and the closing phenylalanine or tryptophan. The D gene is left open where the match is weak. Some rows have no size entry. The others give once, few or many, or a class for an expanded clone.

v_gene	d_gene	abundance	j_gene	len	CDR3aa	CDR3nt
TRBV4-2	TRBD2	.	TRBJ2-1	18	CASSQDPSGTSGSNEQFF	TGTGCCAGCAGCCAAGACCCCTCCGGGACTAGCGGGAGTAATGAGCAGTTCTTC
TRBV5-1	TRBD2	.	TRBJ2-2	17	CASTHLAGLMNTGELFF	TGCGCCAGCACCCATCTAGCGGGCTTGATGAACACCGGGGAGCTGTTTTTT
TRBV5-1	.	.	TRBJ1-6	16	CASSSNTPGGTSPLHF	TGCGCCAGCAGCTCGAACACCCCGGGAGGTACTTCACCCCTCCACTTT
TRBV11-1	TRBD1	.	TRBJ2-6	15	CASSHGTAGANVLTF	TGTGCCAGCAGCCACGGGACAGCTGGGGCCAACGTCCTGACTTTC
TRBV5-1	.	.	TRBJ2-5	14	CASSPGVIQETQYF	TGCGCCAGCAGCCCCGGGGTGATCCAAGAGACCCAGTACTTC
TRBV18	TRBD1	.	TRBJ2-5	17	CASSPSATGTYQETQYF	TGTGCCAGCTCACCGTCGGCGACAGGGACATATCAAGAGACCCAGTACTTC
TRBV1	.	.	TRBJ2-7	18	CTSSQEGQDRPLSYEQYF	TGCACCAGCAGCCAAGAGGGACAGGACAGGCCCCTATCGTACGAGCAGTACTTC
TRBV2	.	.	TRBJ1-2	13	CASFRQGNYGYTF	TGTGCCAGCTTTCGGCAGGGAAACTATGGCTACACCTTC
TRBV4-1	.	.	TRBJ1-5	16	CASSQDRAAGFWPQHF	TGCGCCAGCAGCCAAGATAGAGCGGCAGGGTTTTGGCCCCAGCATTTT
TRBV30	.	.	TRBJ1-2	13	CAWSVGSRGGYTF	TGTGCCTGGAGTGTAGGGTCTAGGGGGGGCTACACCTTC
TRBV6-5	.	once	TRBJ2-5	14	CASSYSRLGETQYF	TGTGCCAGCAGTTACTCTCGACTAGGAGAGACCCAGTACTTC
TRBV5-6	TRBD1	few	TRBJ1-1	16	CASSLGGAGGYTEAFF	TGTGCCAGCAGCTTGGGAGGGGCAGGGGGCTACACTGAAGCTTTCTTT
TRBV7-9	.	many	TRBJ2-7	12	CASSRQSYEQYF	TGTGCCAGCAGCCGACAGAGTTACGAGCAGTACTTC
TRBV2	.	.	TRBJ2-7	13	CASSERSSYEQYF	TGTGCCAGCAGTGAACGCAGCTCCTACGAGCAGTACTTC
TRBV7-9	.	once	TRBJ2-1	14	CASSRDSLNNEQFF	TGTGCCAGCAGCCGGGACTCCCTTAACAATGAGCAGTTCTTC
TRBV28	.	.	TRBJ1-5	11	CASQVQGSQHF	TGTGCCAGCCAGGTCCAGGGGTCCCAGCATTTT
TRBV6-5	TRBD2	.	TRBJ2-1	15	CASSSLLAGNYEQFF	TGTGCCAGCAGTTCTTTACTAGCGGGAAACTATGAGCAGTTCTTC
TRBV30	.	.	TRBJ1-6	13	CAWSAGIGSPLHF	TGTGCCTGGAGTGCGGGGATTGGGTCACCCCTCCACTTT
TRBV4-2	.	.	TRBJ1-5	13	CASSQLVNQPQHF	TGTGCCAGCAGCCAGTTGGTCAATCAGCCCCAGCATTTT
TRBV5-1	.	.	TRBJ2-1	12	CASSTRGDEQFF	TGCGCCAGCAGCACACGAGGGGATGAGCAGTTCTTC
TRBV6-5	.	.	TRBJ1-2	15	CASSYSPRTYYGYTF	TGTGCCAGCAGTTACAGTCCGAGGACGTACTATGGCTACACCTTC
TRBV4-1	.	.	TRBJ2-1	16	CASSQVEGVLGNEQFF	TGCGCCAGCAGCCAAGTAGAGGGAGTTTTGGGAAATGAGCAGTTCTTC
TRBV5-1	TRBD1	.	TRBJ2-5	15	CASSGAGTGQETQYF	TGCGCCAGCAGCGGCGCCGGGACAGGCCAAGAGACCCAGTACTTC
TRBV16	.	.	TRBJ1-1	15	CASSHREREGTEAFF	TGTGCCAGCAGCCATCGCGAGAGGGAGGGGACTGAAGCTTTCTTT
TRBV29-1	.	.	TRBJ1-3	14	CSVRVGSAGNTIYF	TGCAGCGTTAGGGTGGGTTCAGCTGGAAACACCATATATTTT
TRBV28	.	.	TRBJ1-2	12	CASSNREDGYTF	TGTGCCAGCAGTAACAGGGAAGATGGCTACACCTTC
TRBV5-1	TRBD1	.	TRBJ2-1	15	CASSQDRAAYNEQFF	TGCGCCAGCAGCCAGGACAGGGCGGCCTACAATGAGCAGTTCTTC
TRBV6-4	TRBD1	.	TRBJ1-3	16	CASSDSDRDSGNTIYF	TGTGCCAGCAGTGACTCAGACAGGGATTCTGGAAACACCATATATTTT
TRBV7-2	.	.	TRBJ1-5	15	CASSLTGPTNQPQHF	TGTGCCAGCAGCTTAACAGGCCCGACCAATCAGCCCCAGCATTTT
TRBV5-1	.	many	TRBJ2-7	16	CASSDRTVSSSYEQYF	TGCGCCAGCAGCGACCGGACAGTCTCGAGCTCCTACGAGCAGTACTTC
TRBV11-2	.	.	TRBJ2-3	15	CASSSPSGGPDTQYF	TGTGCCAGCAGCTCCCCCAGCGGAGGCCCAGATACGCAGTATTTT
TRBV4-3	.	.	TRBJ2-1	13	CASSQESGREQFF	TGCGCCAGCAGCCAAGAGTCAGGGCGAGAGCAGTTCTTC
TRBV5-4	TRBD1	.	TRBJ2-1	14	CASSLGTGVYEQFF	TGTGCCAGCAGCTTGGGGACAGGGGTCTATGAGCAGTTCTTC
TRBV7-2	TRBD2	.	TRBJ2-7	15	CASSFFSGDSYEQYF	TGTGCCAGCAGCTTTTTCAGCGGGGACTCCTACGAGCAGTACTTC
TRBV5-1	TRBD1	.	TRBJ2-5	14	CASSLFTGEQTQYF	TGCGCCAGCAGCTTGTTTACAGGGGAACAGACCCAGTACTTC
TRBV30	TRBD1	once	TRBJ1-3	12	CASTGAGNTIYF	TGTGCCTCGACAGGGGCTGGAAACACCATATATTTT
TRBV10-3	TRBD1	.	TRBJ2-3	14	CAIRAGQGTDTQYF	TGTGCCATCAGAGCAGGACAGGGCACAGATACGCAGTATTTT
TRBV5-1	.	once	TRBJ1-4	16	CASSLAIGQGNEKLFF	TGCGCCAGCAGCTTGGCCATTGGTCAGGGCAATGAAAAACTGTTTTTT
TRBV10-3	.	once	TRBJ1-1	14	CATKGSPMNTEAFF	TGTGCCACGAAGGGAAGTCCCATGAACACTGAAGCTTTCTTT
TRBV3-1/TRBV3-2	.	.	TRBJ2-3	12	CASSQAGNTQYF	TGTGCCAGCAGCCAAGCAGGTAATACGCAGTATTTT
TRBV3-1/TRBV3-2	.	.	TRBJ1-5	14	CASSQDGSNQPQHF	TGTGCCAGCAGCCAAGACGGAAGCAATCAGCCCCAGCATTTT
TRBV28	.	.	TRBJ1-1	13	CASRDTQNTEAFF	TGTGCCAGCAGAGACACCCAGAACACTGAAGCTTTCTTT
TRBV11-3	.	.	TRBJ2-3	16	CASSLRWGGSRDTQYF	TGTGCCAGCAGCTTACGGTGGGGAGGCTCCCGGGATACGCAGTATTTT
TRBV15	.	.	TRBJ2-2	14	CATSISGYTGELFF	TGTGCCACCAGCATAAGCGGATACACCGGGGAGCTGTTTTTT
TRBV5-5	TRBD1	.	TRBJ2-3	16	CASSSLTGGGTDTQYF	TGTGCCAGCAGCTCCTTAACAGGGGGCGGCACAGATACGCAGTATTTT
TRBV6-5	.	once	TRBJ1-1	15	CASSYRTRGNTEAFF	TGTGCCAGCAGTTACAGGACGCGAGGGAACACTGAAGCTTTCTTT
TRBV11-1	.	.	TRBJ2-5	13	CASSLAYMETQYF	TGTGCCAGCAGCTTAGCGTATATGGAGACCCAGTACTTC
TRBV9	TRBD1	.	TRBJ1-2	13	CASSGQGPYGYTF	TGTGCCAGCAGCGGACAGGGTCCCTATGGCTACACCTTC
TRBV7-6	.	.	TRBJ2-1	16	CASSSGPTSSYNEQFF	TGTGCCAGCAGCTCCGGACCGACGAGCTCCTACAATGAGCAGTTCTTC
TRBV4-1	.	.	TRBJ1-6	18	CASSQDVRGSSYNSPLHF	TGCGCCAGCAGCCAAGACGTACGGGGGAGCTCCTATAATTCACCCCTCCACTTT
TRBV13	.	few	TRBJ2-5	15	CASSLAFRLEETQYF	TGTGCCAGCAGCTTAGCTTTCCGACTAGAAGAGACCCAGTACTTC
TRBV7-8	TRBD1	.	TRBJ1-3	15	CASSVRGQTGNTIYF	TGTGCCAGCAGCGTCAGGGGGCAGACTGGAAACACCATATATTTT
TRBV5-1	.	.	TRBJ2-7	15	CASSLALRGDYEQYF	TGCGCCAGCAGCTTGGCCCTACGGGGCGACTACGAGCAGTACTTC
TRBV28	.	.	TRBJ1-4	12	CASSGGYGKLFF	TGTGCCAGCTCGGGGGGCTACGGAAAACTGTTTTTT
TRBV19	TRBD1	.	TRBJ1-2	12	CASQTGNGGYTF	TGTGCCAGCCAGACAGGGAACGGAGGCTACACCTTC
TRBV7-3	.	.	TRBJ1-6	12	CASSRGNSPLHF	TGTGCCAGCAGCCGAGGAAATTCACCCCTCCACTTT
TRBV28	.	.	TRBJ1-1	17	CASSLRRGRLLNTEAFF	TGTGCCAGCAGTTTAAGGCGGGGCCGACTCCTGAACACTGAAGCTTTCTTT
TRBV5-6	.	.	TRBJ2-3	14	CASSFGRFTDTQYF	TGTGCCAGCAGCTTCGGACGCTTCACAGATACGCAGTATTTT
TRBV2	TRBD2	.	TRBJ2-7	17	CASSEEPSGRVIYEQYF	TGTGCCAGCAGTGAAGAACCGAGCGGGAGGGTCATTTACGAGCAGTACTTC